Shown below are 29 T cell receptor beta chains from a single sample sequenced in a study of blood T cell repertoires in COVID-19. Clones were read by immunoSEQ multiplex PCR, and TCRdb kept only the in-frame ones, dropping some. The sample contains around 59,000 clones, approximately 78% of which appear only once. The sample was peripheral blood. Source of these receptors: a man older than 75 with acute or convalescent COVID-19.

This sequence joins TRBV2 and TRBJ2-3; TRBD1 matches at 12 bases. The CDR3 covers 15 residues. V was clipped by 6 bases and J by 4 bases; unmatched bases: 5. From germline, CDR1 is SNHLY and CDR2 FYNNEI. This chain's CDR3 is CASSGRDRGPDTQYF. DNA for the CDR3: TGTGCCAGCAGCGGCCGGGACAGGGGGCCAGATACGCAGTATTTT.

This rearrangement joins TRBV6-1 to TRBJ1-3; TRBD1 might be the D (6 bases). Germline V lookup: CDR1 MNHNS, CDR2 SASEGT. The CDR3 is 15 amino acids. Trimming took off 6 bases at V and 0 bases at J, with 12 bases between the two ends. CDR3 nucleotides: TGTGCCAGCAGGCTTGGCAGGGGCTCTGGAAACACCATATATTTT. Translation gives CASRLGRGSGNTIYF.

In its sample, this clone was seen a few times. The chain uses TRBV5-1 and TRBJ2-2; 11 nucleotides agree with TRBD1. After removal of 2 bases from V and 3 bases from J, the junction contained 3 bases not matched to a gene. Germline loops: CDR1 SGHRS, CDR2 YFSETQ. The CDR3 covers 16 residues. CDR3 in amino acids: CASSFGQGADTGELFF. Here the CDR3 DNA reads TGCGCCAGCAGCTTCGGACAGGGGGCTGACACCGGGGAGCTGTTTTTT.

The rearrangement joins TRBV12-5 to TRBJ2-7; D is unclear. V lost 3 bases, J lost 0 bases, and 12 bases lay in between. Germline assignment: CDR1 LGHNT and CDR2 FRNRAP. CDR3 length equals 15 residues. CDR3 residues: CASGFSRVSSYEQYF. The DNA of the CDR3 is TGTGCTAGTGGTTTTTCCCGGGTTTCCTCCTACGAGCAGTACTTC.

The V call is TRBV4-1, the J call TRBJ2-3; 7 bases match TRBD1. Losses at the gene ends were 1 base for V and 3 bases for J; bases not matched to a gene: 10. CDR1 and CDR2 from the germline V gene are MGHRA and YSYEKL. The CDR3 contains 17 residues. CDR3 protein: CASSQGWTGPPTDTQYF. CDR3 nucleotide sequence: TGCGCCAGCAGCCAAGGATGGACAGGCCCCCCGACAGATACGCAGTATTTT.

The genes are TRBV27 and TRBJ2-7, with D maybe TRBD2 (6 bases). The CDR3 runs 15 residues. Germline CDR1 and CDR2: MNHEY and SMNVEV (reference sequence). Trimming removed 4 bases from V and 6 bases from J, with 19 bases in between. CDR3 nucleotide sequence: TGTGCCAGCAGTTCCCACGTTGGGGAGGATCTCGAGCAGTACTTC. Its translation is CASSSHVGEDLEQYF.

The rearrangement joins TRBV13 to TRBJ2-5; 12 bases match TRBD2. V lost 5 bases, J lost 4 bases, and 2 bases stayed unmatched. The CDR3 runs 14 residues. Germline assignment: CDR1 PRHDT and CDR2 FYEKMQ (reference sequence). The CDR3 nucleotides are TGTGCCAGCAGCCTGACTAGCGGGGGAGAGACCCAGTACTTC. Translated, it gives CASSLTSGGETQYF.

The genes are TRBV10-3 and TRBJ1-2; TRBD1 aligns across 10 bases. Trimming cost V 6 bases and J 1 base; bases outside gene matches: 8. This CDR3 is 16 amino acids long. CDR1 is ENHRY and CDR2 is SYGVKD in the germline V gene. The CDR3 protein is CAISSGTGALNYGYTF. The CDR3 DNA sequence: TGTGCCATCAGCTCCGGGACAGGGGCCCTTAACTATGGCTACACCTTC.

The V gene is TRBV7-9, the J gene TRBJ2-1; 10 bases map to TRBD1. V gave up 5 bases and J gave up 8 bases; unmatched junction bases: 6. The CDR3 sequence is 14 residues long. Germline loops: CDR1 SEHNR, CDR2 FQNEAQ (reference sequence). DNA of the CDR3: TGTGCCAGCAGCCTGGGACAGGGGAACGATGAGCAGTTCTTC. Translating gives CASSLGQGNDEQFF.

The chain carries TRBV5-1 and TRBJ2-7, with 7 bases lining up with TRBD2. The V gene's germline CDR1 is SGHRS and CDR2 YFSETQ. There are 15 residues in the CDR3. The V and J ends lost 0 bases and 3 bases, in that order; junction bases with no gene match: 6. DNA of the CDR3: TGCGCCAGCAGCTTGGAGGGCGGGAGCGTCTACGAGCAGTACTTC. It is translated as CASSLEGGSVYEQYF.

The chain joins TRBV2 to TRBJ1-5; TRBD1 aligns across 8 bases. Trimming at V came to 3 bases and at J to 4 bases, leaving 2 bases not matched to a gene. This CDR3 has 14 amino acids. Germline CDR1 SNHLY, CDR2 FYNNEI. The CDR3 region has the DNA TGTGCCAGCAGTGAGAACAGGGGGAATCAGCCCCAGCATTTT. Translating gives CASSENRGNQPQHF.

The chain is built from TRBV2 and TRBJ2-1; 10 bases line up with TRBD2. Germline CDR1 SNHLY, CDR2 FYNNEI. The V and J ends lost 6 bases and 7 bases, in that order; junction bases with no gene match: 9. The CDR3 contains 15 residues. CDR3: CASSSGLAETNEQFF. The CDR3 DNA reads TGTGCCAGCAGCTCTGGACTAGCGGAAACTAATGAGCAGTTCTTC.

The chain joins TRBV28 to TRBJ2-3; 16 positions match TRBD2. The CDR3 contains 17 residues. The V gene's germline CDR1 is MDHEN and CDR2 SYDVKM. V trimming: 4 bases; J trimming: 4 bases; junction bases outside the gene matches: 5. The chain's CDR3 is CASSSPGTSGGADTQYF. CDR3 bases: TGTGCCAGCAGTTCCCCTGGGACTAGCGGGGGGGCAGATACGCAGTATTTT.

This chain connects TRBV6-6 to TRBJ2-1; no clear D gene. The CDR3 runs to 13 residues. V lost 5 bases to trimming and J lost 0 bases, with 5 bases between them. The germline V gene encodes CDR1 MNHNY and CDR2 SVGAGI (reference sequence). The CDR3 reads CASSTSSYNEQFF. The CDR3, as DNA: TGTGCCAGCAGTACGAGCTCCTACAATGAGCAGTTCTTC.

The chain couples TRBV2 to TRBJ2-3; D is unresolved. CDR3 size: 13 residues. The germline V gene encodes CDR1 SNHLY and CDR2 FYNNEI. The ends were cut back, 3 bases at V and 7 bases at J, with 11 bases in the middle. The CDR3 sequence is CASSEAAPYTQYF. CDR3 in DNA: TGTGCCAGCAGTGAGGCCGCTCCTTATACGCAGTATTTT.

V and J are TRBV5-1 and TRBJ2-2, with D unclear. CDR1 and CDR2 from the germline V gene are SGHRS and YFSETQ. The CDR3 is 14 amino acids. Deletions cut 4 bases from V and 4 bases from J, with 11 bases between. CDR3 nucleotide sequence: TGCGCCAGCAGCCTCCAAGACTCCACCGGGGAGCTGTTTTTT. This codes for CASSLQDSTGELFF.

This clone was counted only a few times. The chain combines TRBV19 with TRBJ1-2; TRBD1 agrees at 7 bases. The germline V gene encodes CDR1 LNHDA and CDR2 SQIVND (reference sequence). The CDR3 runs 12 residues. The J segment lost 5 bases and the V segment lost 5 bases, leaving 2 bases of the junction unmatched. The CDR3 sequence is CASSPGGYGYTF. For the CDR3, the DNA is TGTGCCAGTAGTCCAGGGGGATATGGCTACACCTTC.

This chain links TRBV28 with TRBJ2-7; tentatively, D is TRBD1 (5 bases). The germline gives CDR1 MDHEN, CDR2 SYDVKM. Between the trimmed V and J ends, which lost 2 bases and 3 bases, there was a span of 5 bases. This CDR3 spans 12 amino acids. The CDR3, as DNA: TGTGCCAGCAGTTTAGACAGCTACGAGCAGTACTTC. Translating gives CASSLDSYEQYF.

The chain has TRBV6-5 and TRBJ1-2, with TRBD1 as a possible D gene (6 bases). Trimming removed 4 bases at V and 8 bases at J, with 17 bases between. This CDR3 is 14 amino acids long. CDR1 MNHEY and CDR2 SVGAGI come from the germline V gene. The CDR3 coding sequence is TGTGCCAGCAGTTCCGGGACAAGGGTTAAAGGCTACACCTTC. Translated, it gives CASSSGTRVKGYTF.

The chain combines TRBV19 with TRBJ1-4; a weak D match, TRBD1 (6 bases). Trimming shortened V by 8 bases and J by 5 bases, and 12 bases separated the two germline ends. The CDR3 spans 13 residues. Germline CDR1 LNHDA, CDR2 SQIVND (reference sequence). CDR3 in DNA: TGTGCCAGTCAAAGGGGGACGAATGAAAAACTGTTTTTT. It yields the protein CASQRGTNEKLFF.

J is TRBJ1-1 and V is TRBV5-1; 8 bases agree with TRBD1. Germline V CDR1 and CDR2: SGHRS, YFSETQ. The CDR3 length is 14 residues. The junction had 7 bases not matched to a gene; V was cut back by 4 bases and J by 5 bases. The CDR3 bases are TGCGCCAGCAGCGCTTCAGGGGGCGTGACTGAAGCTTTCTTT. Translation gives CASSASGGVTEAFF.

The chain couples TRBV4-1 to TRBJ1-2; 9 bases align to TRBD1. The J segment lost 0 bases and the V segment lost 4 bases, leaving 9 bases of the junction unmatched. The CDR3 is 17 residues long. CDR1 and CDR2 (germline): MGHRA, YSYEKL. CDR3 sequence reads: CASSRLPGQGANYGYTF. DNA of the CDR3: TGCGCCAGCAGCCGCCTTCCGGGACAGGGCGCTAACTATGGCTACACCTTC.

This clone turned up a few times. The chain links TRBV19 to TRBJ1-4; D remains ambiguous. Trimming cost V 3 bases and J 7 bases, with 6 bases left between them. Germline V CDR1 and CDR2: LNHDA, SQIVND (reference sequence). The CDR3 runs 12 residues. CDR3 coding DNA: TGTGCCAGTAGTATGGGCAGTGAAAAACTGTTTTTT. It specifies CASSMGSEKLFF.

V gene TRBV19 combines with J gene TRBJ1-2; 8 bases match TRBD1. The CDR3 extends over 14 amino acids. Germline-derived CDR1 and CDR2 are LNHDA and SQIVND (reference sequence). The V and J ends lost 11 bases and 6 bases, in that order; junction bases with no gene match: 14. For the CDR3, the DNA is TGTGCCTGTCACTCGGACAGGGACTTGGATGGCTACACCTTC. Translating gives CACHSDRDLDGYTF.

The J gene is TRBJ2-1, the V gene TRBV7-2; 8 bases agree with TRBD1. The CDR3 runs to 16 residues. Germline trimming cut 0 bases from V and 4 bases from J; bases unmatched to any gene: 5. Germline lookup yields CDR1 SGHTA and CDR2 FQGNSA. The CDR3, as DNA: TGTGCCAGCAGCTTAGCAGGGACAGGAGAGTACAATGAGCAGTTCTTC. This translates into CASSLAGTGEYNEQFF.

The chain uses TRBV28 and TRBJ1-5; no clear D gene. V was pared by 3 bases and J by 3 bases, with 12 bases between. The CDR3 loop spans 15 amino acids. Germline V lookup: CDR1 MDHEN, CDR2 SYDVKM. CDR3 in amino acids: CASSLSRDYNQPQHF. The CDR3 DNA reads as TGTGCCAGCAGTTTGAGTCGGGATTACAATCAGCCCCAGCATTTT.

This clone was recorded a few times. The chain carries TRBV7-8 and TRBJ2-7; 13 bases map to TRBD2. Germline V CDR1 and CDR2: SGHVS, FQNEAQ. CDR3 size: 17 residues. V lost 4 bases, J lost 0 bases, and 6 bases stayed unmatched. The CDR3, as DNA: TGTGCCAGCAGCTCAGGACTAGCGGGAGAGAACTCCTACGAGCAGTACTTC. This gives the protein CASSSGLAGENSYEQYF.

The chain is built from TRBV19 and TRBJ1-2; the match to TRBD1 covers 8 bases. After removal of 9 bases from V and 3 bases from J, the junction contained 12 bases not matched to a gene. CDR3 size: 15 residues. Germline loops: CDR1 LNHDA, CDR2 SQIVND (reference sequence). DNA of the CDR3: TGTGCCAGCCTATCAGGGGGCAACGTGGACTATGGCTACACCTTC. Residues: CASLSGGNVDYGYTF.

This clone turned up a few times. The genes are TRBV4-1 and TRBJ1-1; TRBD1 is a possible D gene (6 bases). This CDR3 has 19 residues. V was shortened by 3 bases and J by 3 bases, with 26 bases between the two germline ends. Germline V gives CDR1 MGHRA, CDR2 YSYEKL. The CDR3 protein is CASSQLDKGGGPRDTEAFF. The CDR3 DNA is TGCGCCAGCAGCCAGCTGGATAAAGGGGGGGGCCCCAGGGACACTGAAGCTTTCTTT.